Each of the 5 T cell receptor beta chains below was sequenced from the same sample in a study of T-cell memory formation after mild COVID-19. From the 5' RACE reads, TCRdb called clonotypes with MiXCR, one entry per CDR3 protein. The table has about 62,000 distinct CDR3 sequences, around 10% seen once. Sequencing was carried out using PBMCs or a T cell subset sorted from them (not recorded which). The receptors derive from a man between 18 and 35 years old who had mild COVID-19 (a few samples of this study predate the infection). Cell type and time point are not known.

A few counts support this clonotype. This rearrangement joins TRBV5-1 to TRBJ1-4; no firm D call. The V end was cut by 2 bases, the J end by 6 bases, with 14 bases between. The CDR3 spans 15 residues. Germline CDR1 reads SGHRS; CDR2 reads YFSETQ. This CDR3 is CASSFSSPVDEKLFF. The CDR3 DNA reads TGCGCCAGCAGCTTCAGTTCCCCGGTAGATGAAAAACTGTTTTTT. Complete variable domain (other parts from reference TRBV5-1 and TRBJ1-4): KAGVTQTPRYLIKTRGQQVTLSCSPISGHRSVSWYQQTPGQGLQFLFEYFSETQRNKGNFPGRFSGRQFSNSRSEMNVSTLELGDSALYLCASSFSSPVDEKLFFGSGTQLSVL.

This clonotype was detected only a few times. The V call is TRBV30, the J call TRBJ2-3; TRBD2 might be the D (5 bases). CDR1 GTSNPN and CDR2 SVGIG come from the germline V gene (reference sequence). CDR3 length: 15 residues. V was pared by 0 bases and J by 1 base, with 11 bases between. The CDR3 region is CAWSVGAARTDTQYF. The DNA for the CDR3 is TGTGCCTGGAGTGTGGGAGCAGCCCGCACAGATACGCAGTATTTT.

This CDR3 reads CAISRGQGTDTQYF. The CDR3 nucleotides read TGTGCCATCAGCAGGGGGCAAGGCACAGATACGCAGTATTTT. The chain uses TRBV10-3 and TRBJ2-3; the match to TRBD1 covers 8 bases. Trimming at V came to 6 bases and at J to 1 base, leaving 3 bases not matched to a gene. Germline V lookup: CDR1 ENHRY, CDR2 SYGVKD. The CDR3 extends over 14 amino acids.

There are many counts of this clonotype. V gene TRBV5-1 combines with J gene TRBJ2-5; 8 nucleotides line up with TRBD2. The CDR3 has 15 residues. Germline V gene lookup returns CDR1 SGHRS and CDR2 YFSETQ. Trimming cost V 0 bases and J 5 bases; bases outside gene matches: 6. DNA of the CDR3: TGCGCCAGCAGCTTGGAACCGGGGGGGCAGGAGACCCAGTACTTC. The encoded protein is CASSLEPGGQETQYF. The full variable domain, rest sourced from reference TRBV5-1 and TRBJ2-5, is KAGVTQTPRYLIKTRGQQVTLSCSPISGHRSVSWYQQTPGQGLQFLFEYFSETQRNKGNFPGRFSGRQFSNSRSEMNVSTLELGDSALYLCASSLEPGGQETQYFGPGTRLLVL.

The CDR3 bases are TGTGCCAGCAGTTACCGTTCGTGGGGCACAGATACGCAGTATTTT. Protein product: CASSYRSWGTDTQYF. The chain is built from TRBV6-5 and TRBJ2-3, with D uncertain. Trimming pared 2 bases from V and 1 base from J, leaving 10 bases between. The germline CDR1 and CDR2 sequences are MNHEY and SVGAGI. The CDR3 length is 15 residues.